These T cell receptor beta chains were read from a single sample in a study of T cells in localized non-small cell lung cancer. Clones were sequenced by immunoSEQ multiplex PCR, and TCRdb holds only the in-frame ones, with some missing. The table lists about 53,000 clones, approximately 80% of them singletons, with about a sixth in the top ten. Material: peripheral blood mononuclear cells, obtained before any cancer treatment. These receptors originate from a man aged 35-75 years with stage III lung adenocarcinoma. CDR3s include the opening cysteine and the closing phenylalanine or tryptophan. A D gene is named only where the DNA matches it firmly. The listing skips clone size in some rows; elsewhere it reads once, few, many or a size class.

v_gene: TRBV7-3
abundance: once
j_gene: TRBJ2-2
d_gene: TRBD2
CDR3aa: CASSSTSWGTGELFF
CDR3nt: TGTGCCAGCAGCTCGACTAGCTGGGGCACCGGGGAGCTGTTTTTT

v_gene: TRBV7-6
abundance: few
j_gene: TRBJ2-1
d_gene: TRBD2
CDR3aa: CASHSGAGSSYNEQFF
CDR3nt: TGTGCCAGCCATAGCGGGGCTGGGAGCTCCTACAATGAGCAGTTCTTC

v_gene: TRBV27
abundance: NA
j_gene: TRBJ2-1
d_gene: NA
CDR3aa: CASSRARTTSSYNEQFF
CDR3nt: TGTGCCAGCAGTCGCGCGCGAACTACCAGCTCCTACAATGAGCAGTTCTTC

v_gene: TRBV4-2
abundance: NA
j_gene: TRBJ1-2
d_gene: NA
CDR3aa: CASGSPAGSSHGYTF
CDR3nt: TGTGCCAGCGGTAGCCCGGCAGGAAGTTCTCATGGCTACACCTTC

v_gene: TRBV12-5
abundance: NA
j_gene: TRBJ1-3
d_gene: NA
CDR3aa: CASGSRAANSGNTIYF
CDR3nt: TGTGCTAGTGGTTCCCGGGCCGCCAACTCTGGAAACACCATATATTTT

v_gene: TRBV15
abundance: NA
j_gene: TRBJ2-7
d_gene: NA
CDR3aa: CATSRDTYEQYF
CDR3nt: TGTGCCACCAGCAGAGATACGTACGAGCAGTACTTC

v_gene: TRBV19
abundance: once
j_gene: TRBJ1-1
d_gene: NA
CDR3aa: CASSIVDSTEAFF
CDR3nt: TGTGCCAGTAGTATAGTAGACAGCACTGAAGCTTTCTTT

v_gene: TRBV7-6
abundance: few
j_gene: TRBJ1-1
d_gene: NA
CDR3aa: CASSSHPGSPEAFF
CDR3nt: TGTGCCAGCAGCTCCCATCCGGGATCCCCTGAAGCTTTCTTT

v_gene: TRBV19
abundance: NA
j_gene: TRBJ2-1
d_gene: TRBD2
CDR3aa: CASSITAGLRSSYNEQFF
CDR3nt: TGTGCCAGTAGTATAACAGCGGGGCTAAGATCCTCCTACAATGAGCAGTTCTTC

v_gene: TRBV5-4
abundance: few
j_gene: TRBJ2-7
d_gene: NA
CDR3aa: CASSRDGKYEQYF
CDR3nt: TGTGCCAGCAGCCGGGACGGAAAATACGAGCAGTACTTC

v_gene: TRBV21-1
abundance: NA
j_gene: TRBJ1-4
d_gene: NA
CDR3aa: CASSKPIRDRERKLFF
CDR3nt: TGTGCCAGCAGCAAACCCATCCGGGACAGGGAGAGAAAACTGTTTTTT

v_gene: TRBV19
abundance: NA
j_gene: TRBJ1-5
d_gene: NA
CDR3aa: CASRTALQVHQPQHF
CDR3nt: TGTGCCAGTAGGACGGCCCTACAGGTCCATCAGCCCCAGCATTTT

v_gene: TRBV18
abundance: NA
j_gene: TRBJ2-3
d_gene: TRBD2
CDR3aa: CASSPLRAGIADTQYF
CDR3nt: TGTGCCAGCTCACCACTGAGAGCGGGGATCGCAGATACGCAGTATTTT

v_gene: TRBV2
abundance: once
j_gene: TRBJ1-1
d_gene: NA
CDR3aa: CASSDMGGAGNTEAFF
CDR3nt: TGTGCCAGCAGTGACATGGGGGGCGCCGGGAACACTGAAGCTTTCTTT

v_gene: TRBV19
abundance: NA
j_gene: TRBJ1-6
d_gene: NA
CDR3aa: CASRVPGSVSPLHF
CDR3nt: TGTGCCAGTAGGGTTCCAGGGAGTGTTTCACCCCTCCACTTT

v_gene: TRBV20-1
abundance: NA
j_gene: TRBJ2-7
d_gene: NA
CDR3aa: CSARLHYEQYF
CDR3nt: TGCAGTGCTAGACTACACTACGAGCAGTACTTC

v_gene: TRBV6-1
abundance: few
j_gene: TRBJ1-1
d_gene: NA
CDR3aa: CASSQPLPDTEAFF
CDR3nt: TGTGCCAGCAGTCAACCGTTGCCAGACACTGAAGCTTTCTTT

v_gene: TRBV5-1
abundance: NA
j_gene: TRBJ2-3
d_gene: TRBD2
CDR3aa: CASSLYTGGSTDTQYF
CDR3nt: TGCGCCAGCAGCTTGTATACGGGAGGGAGCACAGATACGCAGTATTTT

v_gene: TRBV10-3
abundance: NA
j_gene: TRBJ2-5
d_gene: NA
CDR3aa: CAISESTGQETQYF
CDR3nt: TGTGCCATCAGTGAGTCGACAGGACAAGAGACCCAGTACTTC

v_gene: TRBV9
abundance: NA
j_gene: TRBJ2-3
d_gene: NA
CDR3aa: CASSTGTASTDTQYF
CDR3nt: TGTGCCAGCAGCACGGGGACGGCTAGCACAGATACGCAGTATTTT